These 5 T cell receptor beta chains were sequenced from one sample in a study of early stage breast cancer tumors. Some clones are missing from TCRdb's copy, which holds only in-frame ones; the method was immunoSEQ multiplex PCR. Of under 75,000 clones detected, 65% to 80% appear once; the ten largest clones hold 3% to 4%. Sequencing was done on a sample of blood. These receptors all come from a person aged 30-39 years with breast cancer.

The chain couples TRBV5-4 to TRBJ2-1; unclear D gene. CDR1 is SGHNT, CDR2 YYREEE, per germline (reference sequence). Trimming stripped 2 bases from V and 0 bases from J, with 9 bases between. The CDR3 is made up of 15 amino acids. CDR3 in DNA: TGTGCCAGCAGCTTTCGCCCTAGCTCCTACAATGAGCAGTTCTTC. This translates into CASSFRPSSYNEQFF.

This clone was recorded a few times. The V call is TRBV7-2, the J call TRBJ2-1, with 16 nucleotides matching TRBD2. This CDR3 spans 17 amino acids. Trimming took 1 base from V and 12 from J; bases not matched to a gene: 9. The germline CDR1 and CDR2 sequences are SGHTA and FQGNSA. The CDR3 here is CASSLGSGTSGREGQFF. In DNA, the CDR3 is TGTGCCAGCAGCTTAGGGTCTGGGACTAGCGGGAGGGAGGGGCAGTTCTTC.

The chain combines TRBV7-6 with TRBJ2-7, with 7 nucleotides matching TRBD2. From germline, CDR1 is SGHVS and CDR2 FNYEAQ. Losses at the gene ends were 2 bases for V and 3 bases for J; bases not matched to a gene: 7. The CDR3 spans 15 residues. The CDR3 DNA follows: TGTGCCAGCAGCTTACGAAGCGGGGCGGACTACGAGCAGTACTTC. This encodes CASSLRSGADYEQYF.

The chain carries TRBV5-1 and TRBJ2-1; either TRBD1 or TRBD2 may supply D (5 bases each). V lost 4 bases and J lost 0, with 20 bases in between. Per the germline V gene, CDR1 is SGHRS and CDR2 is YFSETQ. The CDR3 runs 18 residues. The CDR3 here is CASSAPIGTTGSYNEQFF. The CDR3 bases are TGCGCCAGCAGCGCGCCAATCGGGACCACCGGCTCCTACAATGAGCAGTTCTTC.

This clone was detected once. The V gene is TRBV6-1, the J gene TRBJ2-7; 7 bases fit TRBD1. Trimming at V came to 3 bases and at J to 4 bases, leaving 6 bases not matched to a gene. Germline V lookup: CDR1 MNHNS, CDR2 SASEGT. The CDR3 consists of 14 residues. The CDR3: CASSERQGAYEQYF. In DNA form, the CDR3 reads TGTGCCAGCAGTGAGCGACAGGGCGCTTACGAGCAGTACTTC.